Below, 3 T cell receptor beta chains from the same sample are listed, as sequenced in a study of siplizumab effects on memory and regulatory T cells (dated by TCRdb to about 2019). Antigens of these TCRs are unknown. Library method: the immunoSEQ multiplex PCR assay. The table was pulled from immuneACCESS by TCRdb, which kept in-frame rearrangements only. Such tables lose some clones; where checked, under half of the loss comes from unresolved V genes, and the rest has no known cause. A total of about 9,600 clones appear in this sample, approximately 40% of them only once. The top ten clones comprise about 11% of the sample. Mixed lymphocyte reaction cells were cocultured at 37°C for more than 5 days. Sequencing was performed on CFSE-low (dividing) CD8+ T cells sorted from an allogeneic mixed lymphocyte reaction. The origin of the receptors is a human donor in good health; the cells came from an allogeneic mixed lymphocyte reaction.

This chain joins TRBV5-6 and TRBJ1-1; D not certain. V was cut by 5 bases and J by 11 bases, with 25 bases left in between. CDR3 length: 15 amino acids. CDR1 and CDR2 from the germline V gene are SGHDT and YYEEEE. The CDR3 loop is CASSHTHGRAVGAFF. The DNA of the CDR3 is TGTGCCAGCAGTCATACCCACGGACGGGCCGTCGGGGCTTTCTTT.

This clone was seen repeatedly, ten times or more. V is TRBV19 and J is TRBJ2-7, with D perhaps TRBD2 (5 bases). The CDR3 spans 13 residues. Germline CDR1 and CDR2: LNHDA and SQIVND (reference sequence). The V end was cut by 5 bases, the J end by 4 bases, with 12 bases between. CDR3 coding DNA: TGTGCCAGTAGTCTAGGACTTAATTACGAGCAGTACTTC. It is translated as CASSLGLNYEQYF.

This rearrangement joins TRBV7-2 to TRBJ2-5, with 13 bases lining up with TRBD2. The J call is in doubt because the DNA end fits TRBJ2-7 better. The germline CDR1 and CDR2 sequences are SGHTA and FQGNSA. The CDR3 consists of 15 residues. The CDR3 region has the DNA TGTGCCAGCAGCTTAGGGACTAGCGGGGGATACGAGCAGTACTTC. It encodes CASSLGTSGGYEQYF.